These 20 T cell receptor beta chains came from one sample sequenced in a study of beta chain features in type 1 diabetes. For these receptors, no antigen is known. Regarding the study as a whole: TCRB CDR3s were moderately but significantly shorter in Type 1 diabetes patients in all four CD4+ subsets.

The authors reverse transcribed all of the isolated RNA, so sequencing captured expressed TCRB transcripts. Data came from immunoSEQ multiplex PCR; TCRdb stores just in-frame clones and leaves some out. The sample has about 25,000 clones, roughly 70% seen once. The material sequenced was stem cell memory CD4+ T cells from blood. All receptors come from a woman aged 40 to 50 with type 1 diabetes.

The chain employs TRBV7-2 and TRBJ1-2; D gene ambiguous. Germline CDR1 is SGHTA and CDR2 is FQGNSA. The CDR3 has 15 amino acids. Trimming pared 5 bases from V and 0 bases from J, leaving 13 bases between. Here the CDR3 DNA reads TGTGCCAGCAGCCAAGACTTGGCAGCTAACTATGGCTACACCTTC. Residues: CASSQDLAANYGYTF.

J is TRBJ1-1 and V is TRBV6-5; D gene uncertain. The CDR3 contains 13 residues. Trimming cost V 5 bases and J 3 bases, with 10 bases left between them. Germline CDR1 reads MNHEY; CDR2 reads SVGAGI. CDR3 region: CASSVQRDTEAFF. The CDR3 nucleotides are TGTGCCAGCAGTGTACAGAGAGACACTGAAGCTTTCTTT.

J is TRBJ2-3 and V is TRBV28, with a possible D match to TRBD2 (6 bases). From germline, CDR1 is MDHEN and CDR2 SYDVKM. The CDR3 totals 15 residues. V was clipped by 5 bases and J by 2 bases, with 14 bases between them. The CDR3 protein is CASSPAGANTDTQYF. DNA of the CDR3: TGTGCCAGCAGTCCAGCGGGTGCAAACACAGATACGCAGTATTTT.

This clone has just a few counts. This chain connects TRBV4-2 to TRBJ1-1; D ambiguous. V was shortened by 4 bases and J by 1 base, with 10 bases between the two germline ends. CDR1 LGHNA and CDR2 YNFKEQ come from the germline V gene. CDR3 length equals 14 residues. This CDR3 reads CASSLEVQNTEAFF. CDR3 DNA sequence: TGTGCCAGCAGCCTTGAGGTCCAGAACACTGAAGCTTTCTTT.

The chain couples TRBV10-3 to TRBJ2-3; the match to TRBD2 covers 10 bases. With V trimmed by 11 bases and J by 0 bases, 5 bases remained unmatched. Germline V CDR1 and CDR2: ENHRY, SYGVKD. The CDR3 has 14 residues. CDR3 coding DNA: TGTGCCGTATCACTAGCGGGGAGCACAGATACGCAGTATTTT. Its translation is CAVSLAGSTDTQYF.

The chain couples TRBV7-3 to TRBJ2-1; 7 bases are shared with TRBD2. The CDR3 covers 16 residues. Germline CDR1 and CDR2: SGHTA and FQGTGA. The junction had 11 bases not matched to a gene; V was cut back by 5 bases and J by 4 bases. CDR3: CASSPSVAGGYNEQFF. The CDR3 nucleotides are TGTGCCAGCAGCCCCAGCGTAGCGGGCGGATACAATGAGCAGTTCTTC.

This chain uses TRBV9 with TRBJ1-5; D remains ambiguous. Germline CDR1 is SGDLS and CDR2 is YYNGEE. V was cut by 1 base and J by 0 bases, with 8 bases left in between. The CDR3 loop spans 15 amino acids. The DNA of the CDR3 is TGTGCCAGCAGCGTACAGAATAATAGCAATCAGCCCCAGCATTTT. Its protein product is CASSVQNNSNQPQHF. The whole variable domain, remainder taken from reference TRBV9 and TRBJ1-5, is DSGVTQTPKHLITATGQRVTLRCSPRSGDLSVYWYQQSLDQGLQFLIQYYNGEERAKGNILERFSAQQFPDLHSELNLSSLELGDSALYFCASSVQNNSNQPQHFGDGTRLSIL.

CDR3 sequence (DNA): TGTGCTCGTCAAGGGAGGGGAAGGTCGACAGATACGCAGTATTTT. The encoded protein is CARQGRGRSTDTQYF. This chain links TRBV30 with TRBJ2-3, with 7 bases aligning to TRBD2. The length of the CDR3 is 15 residues. Germline CDR1 GTSNPN, CDR2 SVGIG (reference sequence). The variable domain in full, with the rest retrieved from reference TRBV30 and TRBJ2-3, is SQTIHQWPATLVQPVGSPLSLECTVEGTSNPNLYWYRQAAGRGLQLLFYSVGIGQISSEVPQNLSASRPQDRQFILSSKKLLLSDSGFYLCARQGRGRSTDTQYFGPGTRLTVL.

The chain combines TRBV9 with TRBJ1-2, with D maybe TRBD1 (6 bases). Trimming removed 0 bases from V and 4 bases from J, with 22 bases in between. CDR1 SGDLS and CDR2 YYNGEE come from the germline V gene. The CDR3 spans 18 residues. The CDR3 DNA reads TGTGCCAGCAGCGTAGTCGCGGCAGGGGTTGGGAGAACCTATGGCTACACCTTC. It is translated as CASSVVAAGVGRTYGYTF.

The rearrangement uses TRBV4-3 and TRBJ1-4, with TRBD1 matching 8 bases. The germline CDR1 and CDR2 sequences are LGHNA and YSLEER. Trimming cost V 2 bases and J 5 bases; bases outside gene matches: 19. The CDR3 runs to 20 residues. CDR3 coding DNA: TGCGCCAGCAGCCAAAGCCTGACCGGGACAGGTTCCCTTGGGAATGAAAAACTGTTTTTT. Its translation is CASSQSLTGTGSLGNEKLFF.

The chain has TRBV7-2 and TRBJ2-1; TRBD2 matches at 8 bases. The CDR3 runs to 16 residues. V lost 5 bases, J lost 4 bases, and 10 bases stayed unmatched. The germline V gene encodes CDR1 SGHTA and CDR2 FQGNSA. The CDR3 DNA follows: TGTGCCAGCAGCCGCTGGGGGCGGGAGGCATACAATGAGCAGTTCTTC. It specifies CASSRWGREAYNEQFF.

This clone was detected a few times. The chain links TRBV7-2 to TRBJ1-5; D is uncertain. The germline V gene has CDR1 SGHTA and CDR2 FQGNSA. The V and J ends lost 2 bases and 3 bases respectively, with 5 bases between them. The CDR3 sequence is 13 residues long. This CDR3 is CASSLSFNQPQHF. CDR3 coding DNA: TGTGCCAGCAGCTTATCCTTCAATCAGCCCCAGCATTTT.

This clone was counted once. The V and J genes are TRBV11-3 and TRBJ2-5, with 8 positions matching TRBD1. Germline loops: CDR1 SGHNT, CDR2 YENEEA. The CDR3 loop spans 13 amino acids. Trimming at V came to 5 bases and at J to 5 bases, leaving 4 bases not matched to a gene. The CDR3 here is CASSMTGVETQYF. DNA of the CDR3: TGTGCCAGCAGCATGACAGGGGTGGAGACCCAGTACTTC. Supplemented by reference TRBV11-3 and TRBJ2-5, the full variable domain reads EAGVVQSPRYKIIEKKQPVAFWCNPISGHNTLYWYLQNLGQGPELLIRYENEEAVDDSQLPKDRFSAERLKGVDSTLKIQPAELGDSAVYLCASSMTGVETQYFGPGTRLLVL.

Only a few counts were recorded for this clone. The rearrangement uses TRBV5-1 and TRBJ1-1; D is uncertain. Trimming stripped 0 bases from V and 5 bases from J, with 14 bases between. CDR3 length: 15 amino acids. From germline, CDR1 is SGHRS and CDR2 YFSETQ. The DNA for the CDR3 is TGCGCCAGCAGCTTGGGTGACTTCTCCCCGACTGAAGCTTTCTTT. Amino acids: CASSLGDFSPTEAFF.

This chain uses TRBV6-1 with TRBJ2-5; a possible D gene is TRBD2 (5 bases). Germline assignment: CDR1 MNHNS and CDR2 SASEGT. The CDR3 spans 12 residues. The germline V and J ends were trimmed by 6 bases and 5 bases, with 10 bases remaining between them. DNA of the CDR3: TGTGCCAGCAGCGGGGATGGGGAGACCCAGTACTTC. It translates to CASSGDGETQYF.

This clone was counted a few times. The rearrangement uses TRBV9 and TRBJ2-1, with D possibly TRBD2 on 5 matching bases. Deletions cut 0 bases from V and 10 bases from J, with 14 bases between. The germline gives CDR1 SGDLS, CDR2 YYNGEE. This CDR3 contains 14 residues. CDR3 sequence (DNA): TGTGCCAGCAGCGTAGAGAGGAGGACGCAGGAGCAGTTCTTC. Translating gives CASSVERRTQEQFF.

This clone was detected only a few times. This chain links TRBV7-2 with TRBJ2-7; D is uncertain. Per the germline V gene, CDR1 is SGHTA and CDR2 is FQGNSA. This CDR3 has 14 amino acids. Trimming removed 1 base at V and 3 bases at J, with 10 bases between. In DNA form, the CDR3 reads TGTGCCAGCAGCTTAGATCTGCGCGTCTACGAGCAGTACTTC. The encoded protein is CASSLDLRVYEQYF.

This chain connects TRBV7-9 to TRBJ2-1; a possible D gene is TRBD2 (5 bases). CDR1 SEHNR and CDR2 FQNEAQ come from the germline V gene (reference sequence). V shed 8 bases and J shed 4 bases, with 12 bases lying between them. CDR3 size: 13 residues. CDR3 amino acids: CASGVSGYNEQFF. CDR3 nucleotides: TGTGCCAGCGGGGTCAGCGGTTACAATGAGCAGTTCTTC.

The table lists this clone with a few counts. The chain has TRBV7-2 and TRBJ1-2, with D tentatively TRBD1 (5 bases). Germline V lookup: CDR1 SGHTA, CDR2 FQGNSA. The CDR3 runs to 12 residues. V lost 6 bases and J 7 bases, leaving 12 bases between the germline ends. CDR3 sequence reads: CASRGGGVGYTF. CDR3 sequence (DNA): TGTGCCAGCAGGGGGGGAGGGGTTGGCTACACCTTC.

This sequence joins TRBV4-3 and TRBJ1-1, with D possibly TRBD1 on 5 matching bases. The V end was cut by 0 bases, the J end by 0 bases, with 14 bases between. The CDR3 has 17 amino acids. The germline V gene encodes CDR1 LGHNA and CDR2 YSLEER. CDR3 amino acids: CASSQDPTGGVNTEAFF. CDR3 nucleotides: TGCGCCAGCAGCCAAGATCCCACCGGAGGGGTGAACACTGAAGCTTTCTTT.